The present T cell receptor (beta chain) was sequenced within a study of CD8 T cells in Susac syndrome. This CDR3 comprises 14 residues. The junction had 6 bases not matched to a gene; V was cut back by 5 bases and J by 2 bases. CDR1 is LNHDA, CDR2 SQIVND, per germline (reference sequence). After extraction with the RNeasy kit, about 0.45 to 1 ug of the RNA was reverse transcribed using random hexamers. An immunoSEQ multiplex PCR generated amplified TCR beta CDR3 products spanning 54 Vbeta and 13 Jbeta. TCRdb processed the immunoSEQ multiplex PCR reads anew with MiXCR; each CDR3 protein has one entry. The repertoire holds 250,000 to 300,000 distinct CDR3 sequences, with approximately 89% as singletons.

The V gene is TRBV19, the J gene TRBJ2-7, with TRBD2 matching over 7 bases. The TCR comes from a human donor with multiple sclerosis. Sample: CD8+ T cells from PBMCs. The CDR3 region is CASSSAAGAYEQYF. In DNA, the CDR3 is TGTGCCAGTAGTTCCGCCGCGGGGGCCTACGAGCAGTACTTC.